The 25 T cell receptor beta chains listed next were all sequenced from one sample in a study of liver allograft versus peripheral blood T cells. Background on the study: Transplanted livers and recipients' peripheral blood had their T cell receptor repertoires compared.

TCRdb recomputed calls from the reads with MiXCR, one row per CDR3 protein. The table lists about 6,500 distinct CDR3 sequences, around 18% of them singletons. The receptors stem from a human patient who had a liver transplant. T cells may partly derive from the graft donor.

The chain couples TRBV11-2 to TRBJ2-1; the match to TRBD2 covers 10 bases. The germline V gene has CDR1 SGHAT and CDR2 FQNNGV. The CDR3 is 16 amino acids. V gave up 1 base and J gave up 8 bases; unmatched junction bases: 8. The CDR3, as DNA: TGTGCCAGCAGCTTAGGGGGTCTAGCGGGGGTGGATGAGCAGTTCTTC. It specifies CASSLGGLAGVDEQFF. The full variable domain, in which reference TRBV11-2 and TRBJ2-1 provide the parts outside the CDR3, is EAGVAQSPRYKIIEKRQSVAFWCNPISGHATLYWYQQILGQGPKLLIQFQNNGVVDDSQLPKDRFSAERLKGVDSTLKIQPAKLEDSAVYLCASSLGGLAGVDEQFFGPGTRLTVL.

This clonotype is medium-sized. The chain links TRBV29-1 to TRBJ1-1; TRBD1 is a possible D gene (5 bases). CDR1 and CDR2 (germline): SQVTM, ANQGSEA. The CDR3 loop spans 14 amino acids. The DNA for the CDR3 is TGCACCGGTCTTGGAGGGGAAAAATTCACTGAAGCTTTCTTT. Translating it yields CTGLGGEKFTEAFF.

The table lists this clonotype with a few counts. This chain connects TRBV7-2 to TRBJ1-5; D call uncertain. Germline CDR1 is SGHTA and CDR2 is FQGNSA. The V gene lost 2 bases and the J gene lost 4 bases, with 9 bases spanning the gap. The CDR3 extends over 14 amino acids. CDR3 sequence (DNA): TGTGCCAGCAGCTTAACTACTGGGAATCAGCCCCAGCATTTT. Its translation is CASSLTTGNQPQHF.

This clonotype was counted ten times or more. This chain links TRBV19 with TRBJ1-2; D unclear. This CDR3 comprises 14 residues. The germline V and J ends were trimmed by 1 base and 10 bases, with 16 bases remaining between them. Germline V gives CDR1 LNHDA, CDR2 SQIVND (reference sequence). The CDR3 bases are TGTGCCAGTAGTATAGCCCACGGAGCTCGGGCCTACACCTTC. Translating gives CASSIAHGARAYTF.

The V gene is TRBV20-1, the J gene TRBJ2-5; perhaps TRBD1 as D (5 bases). Trimming removed 1 base at V and 5 bases at J, with 20 bases between. The CDR3 contains 16 residues. CDR1 is DFQATT and CDR2 is SNEGSKA in the germline V gene (reference sequence). The CDR3 region has the DNA TGCAGTGCTAGAGCGTACTTCGGGTCAGGGCTCGAGACCCAGTACTTC. Its translation is CSARAYFGSGLETQYF.

A word on this clonotype: A much larger clone differs by one base, so this may be a read error. This chain joins TRBV10-3 and TRBJ2-2; no clear D gene. The CDR3 is 15 amino acids. The germline V gene encodes CDR1 ENHRY and CDR2 SYGVKD. The CDR3, as DNA: TGTGCCAGCAGTTACTCGGGTGTTCGGACCGGGGAGCTGTTTTTT. It codes for CASSYSGVRTGELFF.

The chain recombines TRBV6-5 with TRBJ1-5; D is possibly TRBD1 (5 bases). This CDR3 spans 15 amino acids. Trimming took off 4 bases at V and 3 bases at J, with 13 bases between the two ends. Looked up from germline, CDR1 is MNHEY and CDR2 is SVGAGI. The CDR3 region is CASSLGVGPNQPQHF. In DNA form, the CDR3 reads TGTGCCAGCAGTTTAGGGGTTGGACCCAATCAGCCCCAGCATTTT.

This clonotype is medium-sized by share. This sequence joins TRBV27 and TRBJ1-5; tentatively, D is TRBD1 (6 bases). V shed 4 bases and J shed 2 bases, with 6 bases lying between them. Germline V CDR1 and CDR2: MNHEY, SMNVEV (reference sequence). The CDR3 extends over 13 amino acids. The CDR3 bases are TGTGCCAGCAGTTCAGGGGGCAATCAGCCCCAGCATTTT. Translated: CASSSGGNQPQHF.

The chain employs TRBV5-4 and TRBJ2-3; 7 bases are a match to TRBD2. Germline-derived CDR1 and CDR2 are SGHNT and YYREEE (reference sequence). The CDR3 is made up of 15 amino acids. With 4 bases clipped from V and 2 bases from J, the junction kept 7 bases outside the gene matches. CDR3 DNA sequence: TGTGCCAGCAGCCAGGACCGGGAGGTCACAGATACGCAGTATTTT. Translating gives CASSQDREVTDTQYF.

By frequency in the sample, this clonotype is medium-sized. The gene calls are TRBV18 and TRBJ1-2; tentative D call: TRBD1 (5 bases). V was shortened by 6 bases and J by 4 bases, with 27 bases between the two germline ends. Germline CDR1 reads KGHSH; CDR2 reads LQKENI. This CDR3 contains 18 residues. This CDR3 reads CASSSYRLRPLWVYGYTF. CDR3 DNA: TGTGCCAGCTCGTCGTACAGGTTACGGCCACTATGGGTCTATGGCTACACCTTC.

This clonotype was seen a few times. The chain is built from TRBV12-3 or TRBV12-4 and TRBJ1-4; D gene ambiguous. This CDR3 contains 12 residues. Trimming removed 5 bases from V and 7 bases from J, with 8 bases in between. CDR3 nucleotide sequence: TGTGCCAGCAGTCCCTTGGGTGAAAAACTGTTTTTT. As protein: CASSPLGEKLFF.

This clonotype counts as medium-sized. V usage is TRBV19 and J usage is TRBJ2-7; D uncertain. V was pared by 3 bases and J by 0 bases, with 9 bases between. CDR1 is LNHDA, CDR2 SQIVND, per germline (reference sequence). CDR3 length equals 14 residues. CDR3 loop: CASSMVPSSYEQYF. The CDR3 DNA follows: TGTGCCAGTAGTATGGTCCCCTCCTCCTACGAGCAGTACTTC.

Concerning this clonotype itself: A much larger clone differs from this one at a single base, so this may be a read error. V gene TRBV6-6 combines with J gene TRBJ1-2; 8 bases line up with TRBD1. The V and J ends lost 5 bases and 5 bases, in that order; junction bases with no gene match: 10. The V gene's germline CDR1 is MNHNY and CDR2 SVGAGI (reference sequence). The CDR3 is made up of 15 amino acids. The CDR3 protein is CASSEDRAQRYGYTF. CDR3 coding DNA: TGTGCCAGCAGTGAGGACAGGGCGCAGCGGTATGGCTACACCTTC.

This clonotype turned up a few times. The chain recombines TRBV7-9 with TRBJ2-3; TRBD2 aligns across 8 bases. Trimming at V came to 2 bases and at J to 4 bases, leaving 14 bases not matched to a gene. The CDR3 contains 18 residues. CDR1 and CDR2 from the germline V gene are SEHNR and FQNEAQ (reference sequence). CDR3 bases: TGTGCCAGCAGCTTACCCGCCTGGAGCGGGGGATTGGCAGATACGCAGTATTTT. Its protein is CASSLPAWSGGLADTQYF.

By its share, this clonotype is medium-sized (0.01 to 0.1%). V usage is TRBV6-1 and J usage is TRBJ1-1; TRBD1 is a possible D gene (5 bases). CDR3 size: 14 residues. CDR1 is MNHNS, CDR2 SASEGT, per germline. V was shortened by 4 bases and J by 4 bases, with 13 bases between the two germline ends. The CDR3 reads CASSGRGVVTEAFF. CDR3 nucleotide sequence: TGTGCCAGCAGTGGTCGAGGGGTTGTCACTGAAGCTTTCTTT.

The rearrangement joins TRBV7-9 to TRBJ2-1; 8 bases are shared with TRBD2. Germline V lookup: CDR1 SEHNR, CDR2 FQNEAQ (reference sequence). The junction had 7 bases not matched to a gene; V was cut back by 1 base and J by 8 bases. CDR3 length equals 15 residues. Here the CDR3 reads CASSLVEAGGDEQFF. CDR3 nucleotides: TGTGCCAGCAGCTTAGTTGAGGCGGGGGGTGATGAGCAGTTCTTC.

V is TRBV11-2 and J is TRBJ1-5, with D perhaps TRBD1 (5 bases). Looked up from germline, CDR1 is SGHAT and CDR2 is FQNNGV. The CDR3 sequence is 14 residues long. Trimming stripped 4 bases from V and 7 bases from J, with 14 bases between. The CDR3 here is CASSSRQFGQPQHF. DNA of the CDR3: TGTGCCAGCAGCTCCCGACAGTTTGGACAGCCCCAGCATTTT.

This chain uses TRBV20-1 with TRBJ2-5; TRBD2 matches at 7 bases. Germline V gene data show CDR1 as DFQATT and CDR2 as SNEGSKA (reference sequence). V lost 3 bases and J lost 7; bases outside the gene matches: 11. The CDR3 loop spans 14 amino acids. In DNA, the CDR3 is TGCAGTGCTAGTCCCCGGGGGGAAATGGGGACCCAGTACTTC. Its translation is CSASPRGEMGTQYF.

In this sample, this clonotype is medium-sized. The chain recombines TRBV19 with TRBJ1-2, with 10 bases aligning to TRBD1. Germline CDR1 LNHDA, CDR2 SQIVND (reference sequence). V trimming: 0 bases; J trimming: 0 bases; junction bases outside the gene matches: 7. The CDR3 contains 18 residues. CDR3 nucleotide sequence: TGTGCCAGTAGTATAGATGGGACAGGGGCGACGACTAACTATGGCTACACCTTC. Translation gives CASSIDGTGATTNYGYTF.

The sample holds many counts of this clonotype. This chain connects TRBV27 to TRBJ1-2; D not resolved. This CDR3 spans 16 amino acids. The V and J ends lost 1 base and 4 bases respectively, with 16 bases between them. Germline loops: CDR1 MNHEY, CDR2 SMNVEV (reference sequence). The CDR3 is CASSLLPDVGAYGYTF. DNA for the CDR3: TGTGCCAGCAGTTTATTACCCGACGTGGGAGCCTATGGCTACACCTTC.

The chain combines TRBV10-3 with TRBJ1-3; D remains ambiguous. The V gene's germline CDR1 is ENHRY and CDR2 SYGVKD. Trimming took off 2 bases at V and 4 bases at J, with 12 bases between the two ends. This CDR3 spans 15 amino acids. CDR3 loop: CAISEGNTRGNTIYF. DNA for the CDR3: TGTGCCATCAGTGAGGGGAATACGAGAGGAAACACCATATATTTT.

There are many counts of this clonotype. This chain links TRBV6-6 with TRBJ1-4, with D unresolved. Per the germline V gene, CDR1 is MNHNY and CDR2 is SVGAGI (reference sequence). The V gene lost 1 base and the J gene lost 4 bases, with 19 bases spanning the gap. The CDR3 is made up of 18 amino acids. The CDR3 loop is CASSYFGTLRDLNEKLFF. The CDR3 coding sequence is TGTGCCAGCAGTTACTTTGGTACCTTAAGGGATCTTAATGAAAAACTGTTTTTT.

This clonotype is medium-sized in the sample. The rearrangement links TRBV29-1 to TRBJ1-1; D is uncertain. From germline, CDR1 is SQVTM and CDR2 ANQGSEA. This CDR3 contains 10 residues. Trimming pared 8 bases from V and 12 bases from J, leaving 16 bases between. This CDR3 is CSIVDPEPFF. The CDR3, as DNA: TGCAGCATCGTGGACCCCGAACCTTTCTTT.

CDR3 sequence: CATREPTGAGYEQYF. CDR3 nucleotides: TGTGCCACCCGCGAACCGACAGGGGCAGGGTACGAGCAGTACTTC. V gene TRBV10-3 combines with J gene TRBJ2-7; 8 bases map to TRBD1. V shed 10 bases and J 4 bases; nucleotides not matched to a gene: 15. Germline V lookup: CDR1 ENHRY, CDR2 SYGVKD. There are 15 residues in the CDR3.

CDR3 protein: CAWSGTGQVDEQYF. In DNA form, the CDR3 reads TGTGCCTGGAGTGGGACGGGACAGGTAGACGAGCAGTACTTC. The chain joins TRBV30 to TRBJ2-7, with 8 bases that match TRBD1. The CDR3 sequence is 14 residues long. V trimming: 1 base; J trimming: 5 bases; junction bases outside the gene matches: 7. Germline CDR1 reads GTSNPN; CDR2 reads SVGIG (reference sequence).